This paragraph covers one TCR beta chain sequence. The CDR3 length is 14 residues. V lost 4 bases and J lost 2, with 13 bases in between. Germline V gene data show CDR1 as SQVTM and CDR2 as ANQGSEA. The authors ran a second PCR of roughly 6 to 12 cycles using a sample-barcoded 5' primer and a J-beta primer mix. The template-switch adaptor was a 5' adaptor with 12 random nucleotides. It tagged each cDNA molecule. Individual samples furnished no less than 2.5 million CDR3-containing paired-end reads apiece. Each CDR3 protein is one row after TCRdb ran MiXCR on the 5' RACE reads. This sample carries 700,000 to 850,000 distinct CDR3 sequences, roughly 50% of them seen once, and the ten largest clones take approximately 40%. The data derive from a study of blood T cells in healthy people across ages.

The sequence was collected from an elderly man in good health. V is TRBV29-1 and J is TRBJ2-3, with D tentatively TRBD1 (5 bases). Material: blood. The CDR3 DNA reads TGCAGCGTTGCTGGGAAAGGGGCCACAGATACGCAGTATTTT. Its translation is CSVAGKGATDTQYF.